The clone carrying this T cell receptor (beta chain) was counted a few times. TCRdb analysed the RT-PCR reads with MiXCR anew, one entry per CDR3 protein. The sample comprises hundreds of thousands of distinct CDR3 sequences, approximately 15% of which are singletons, and 3.6% rests with the top ten. This TCR derives from a female donor in good health, serving as a healthy control. Sample: memory CD4+ T cells from blood.

The CDR3 DNA is TGTGCCATCAGGGGACTAGCGGGAGACAATGAGCAGTTCTTC. Translation: CAIRGLAGDNEQFF. This rearrangement joins TRBV28 to TRBJ2-1; TRBD2 aligns across 14 bases. V lost 10 bases to trimming and J lost 5 bases; unmatched junction nucleotides: 4. Per the germline V gene, CDR1 is MDHEN and CDR2 is SYDVKM. The CDR3 has 14 residues. The whole variable domain, filled in from reference TRBV28 and TRBJ2-1, reads DVKVTQSSRYLVKRTGEKVFLECVQDMDHENMFWYRQDPGLGLRLIYFSYDVKMKEKGDIPEGYSVSREKKERFSLILESASTNQTSMYLCAIRGLAGDNEQFFGPGTRLTVL.